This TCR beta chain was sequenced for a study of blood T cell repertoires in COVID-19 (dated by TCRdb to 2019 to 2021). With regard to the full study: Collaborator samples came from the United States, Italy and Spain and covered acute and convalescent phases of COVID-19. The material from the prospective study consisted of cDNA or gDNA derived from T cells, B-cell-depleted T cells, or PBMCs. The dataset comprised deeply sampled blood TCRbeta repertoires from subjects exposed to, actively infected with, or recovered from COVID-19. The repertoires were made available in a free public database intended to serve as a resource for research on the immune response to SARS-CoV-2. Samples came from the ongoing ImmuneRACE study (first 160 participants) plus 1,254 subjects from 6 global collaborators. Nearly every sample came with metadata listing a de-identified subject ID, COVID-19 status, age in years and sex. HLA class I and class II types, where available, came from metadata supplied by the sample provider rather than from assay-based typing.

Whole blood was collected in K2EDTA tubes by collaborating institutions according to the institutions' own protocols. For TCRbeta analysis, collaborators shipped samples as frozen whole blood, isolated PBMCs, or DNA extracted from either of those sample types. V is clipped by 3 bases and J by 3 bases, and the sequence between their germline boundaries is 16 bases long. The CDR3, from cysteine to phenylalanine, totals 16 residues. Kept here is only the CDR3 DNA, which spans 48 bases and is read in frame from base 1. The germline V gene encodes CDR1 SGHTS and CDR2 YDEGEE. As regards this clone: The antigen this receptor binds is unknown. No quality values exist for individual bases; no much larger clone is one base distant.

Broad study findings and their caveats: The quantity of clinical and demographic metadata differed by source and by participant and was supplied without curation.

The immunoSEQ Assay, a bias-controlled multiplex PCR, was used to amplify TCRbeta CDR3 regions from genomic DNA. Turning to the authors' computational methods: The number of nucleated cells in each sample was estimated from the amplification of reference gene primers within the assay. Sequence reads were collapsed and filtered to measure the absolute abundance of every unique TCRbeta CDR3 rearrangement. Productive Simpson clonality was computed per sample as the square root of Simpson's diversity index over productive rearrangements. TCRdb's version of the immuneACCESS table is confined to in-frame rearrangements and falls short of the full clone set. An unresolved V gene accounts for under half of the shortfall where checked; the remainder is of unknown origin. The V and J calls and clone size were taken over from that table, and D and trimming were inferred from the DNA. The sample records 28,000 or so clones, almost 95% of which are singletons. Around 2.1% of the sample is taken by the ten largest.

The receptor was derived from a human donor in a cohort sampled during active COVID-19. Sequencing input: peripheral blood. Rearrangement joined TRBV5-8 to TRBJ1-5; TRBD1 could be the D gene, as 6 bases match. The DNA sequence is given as TGTGCCAGCAGCTCGTCCTCAGGGGATCTCAATCAGCCCCAGCATTTT. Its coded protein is CASSSSSGDLNQPQHF.